This T cell receptor (beta chain) was recorded in a study of OX40 agonist ivuxolimab in advanced cancers. Study in general: The diagnoses of dose-escalation patients were hepatocellular carcinoma, melanoma, renal cell or head and neck cancer. With a range of roughly 20 to 79, age averaged approximately 55 years, and 65% to 90% were male.

Libraries were prepared by immunoSEQ multiplex PCR; TCRdb keeps only in-frame clonotypes and omits some of them. The sample contains around 40,000 clones, roughly 84% of which appear only once. Per the germline V gene, CDR1 is KGHSH and CDR2 is LQKENI. The V gene lost 4 bases and the J gene lost 0 bases, with 18 bases spanning the gap. This CDR3 contains 17 residues. The receptor was isolated from an adult with an advanced solid tumor such as melanoma, head and neck, liver or kidney cancer. Source: CD4+ or CD8+ T cells sorted from blood, taken in a trial of the OX40 agonist ivuxolimab. This chain joins TRBV18 and TRBJ1-2; tentatively, D is TRBD1 (6 bases). The CDR3 loop is CASSQEPGHLANYGYTF. Written as DNA, the CDR3 is TGTGCCAGCTCACAGGAACCGGGACACCTTGCTAACTATGGCTACACCTTC.